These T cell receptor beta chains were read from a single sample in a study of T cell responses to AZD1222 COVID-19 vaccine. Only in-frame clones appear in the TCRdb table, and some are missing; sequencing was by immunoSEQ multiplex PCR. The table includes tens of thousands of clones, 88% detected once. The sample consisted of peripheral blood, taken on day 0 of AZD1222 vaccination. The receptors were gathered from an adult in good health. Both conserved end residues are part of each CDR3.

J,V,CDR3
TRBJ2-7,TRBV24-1,CATSDTGTEYEQYF
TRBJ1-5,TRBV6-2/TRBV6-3,CASSSWGAQPQHF
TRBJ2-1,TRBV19,CASSIGTNNEQFF
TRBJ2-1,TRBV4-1,CASSQEHIDLLKEQFF
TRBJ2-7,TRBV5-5,CASSSDYPGQYF
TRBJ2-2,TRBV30,CAWSVPDLNTGELFF
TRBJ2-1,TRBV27,CASSDSNGNEQFF
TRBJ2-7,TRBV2,CASSDTPAGLAYYEQYF
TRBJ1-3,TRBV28,CASCNTGRYSGNTIYF
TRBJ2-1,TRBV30,CAWSVLSSGSKNEQFF
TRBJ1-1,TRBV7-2,CASSHGGGTEAFF
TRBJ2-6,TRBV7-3,CASSLGAGANVLTF
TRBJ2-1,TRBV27,CASAKGSYNEQFF
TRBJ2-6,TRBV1,CTSSQVPRGRSSGANVLTF
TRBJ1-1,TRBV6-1,CASSEGGETGEAFF
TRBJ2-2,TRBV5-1,CASSFMLAANTGELFF
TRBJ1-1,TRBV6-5,CASARGGTEAFF
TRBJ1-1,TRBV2,CASSERTGVGTEAFF
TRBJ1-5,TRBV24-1,CATSDQLNQPQHF
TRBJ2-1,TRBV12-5,CASGLVISPRTHYNEQFF
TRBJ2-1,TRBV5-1,CASSPRTASYNEQFF
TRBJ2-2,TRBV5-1,CASSLVLTRYTGELFF
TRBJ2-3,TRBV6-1,CASSEEGLGRAPRVQYF
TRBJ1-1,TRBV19,CASMKRGYHEAFF
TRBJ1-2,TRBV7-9,CASSPRTGGVYGYTF
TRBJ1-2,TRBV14,CASSQDGEIVYGYTF
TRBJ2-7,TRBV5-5,CASSTRTGEVYEQYF
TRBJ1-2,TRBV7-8,CASSLVPRASYGYTF
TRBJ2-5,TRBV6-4,CAIWTSVGRETQYF
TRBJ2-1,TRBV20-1,CSASDGSYNEQFF
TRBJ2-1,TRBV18,CASSPYLSRDSSNNEQFF
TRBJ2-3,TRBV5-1,CASSLFSSGGGTDTQYF
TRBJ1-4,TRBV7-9,CASSWTGALNEKLFF
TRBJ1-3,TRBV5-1,CASSQGPLSGNTIYF
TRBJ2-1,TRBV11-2,CASSFLASSSYNEQFF
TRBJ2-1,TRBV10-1,CASSAQVNEQFF
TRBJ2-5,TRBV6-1,CASSDLAGVWQTQYF
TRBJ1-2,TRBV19,CASSILTGESGYTF
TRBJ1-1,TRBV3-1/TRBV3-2,CASSQAAGGTEAFF
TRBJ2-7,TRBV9,CASSRQASSYEQYF
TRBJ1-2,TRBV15,CATSRDIKYGYTF
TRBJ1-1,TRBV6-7,CASSYSWGLNTEAFF
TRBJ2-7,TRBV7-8,CASSLRRESSYEQYF
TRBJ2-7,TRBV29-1,CSVGGNYEQYF
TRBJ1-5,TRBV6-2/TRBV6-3,CASSYGHYSNQPQHF
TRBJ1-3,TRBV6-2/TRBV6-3,CASSRTVDSGNTIYF
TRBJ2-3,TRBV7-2,CASSLSPLGQLDTQYF
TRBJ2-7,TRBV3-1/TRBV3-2,CASSQVPSGRIYEQYF
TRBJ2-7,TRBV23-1,CASTDTGTGAYEQYF
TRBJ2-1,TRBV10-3,CAISGLGEGYNEQFF
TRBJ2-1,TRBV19,CASSRVAGNEQFF
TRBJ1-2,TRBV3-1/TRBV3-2,CASSPPLSTGNYGYTF
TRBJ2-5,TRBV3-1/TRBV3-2,CASSQEVRYQETQYF
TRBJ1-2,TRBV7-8,CASSLESDLYGYTF
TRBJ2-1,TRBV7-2,CASSHTGLYNEQFF
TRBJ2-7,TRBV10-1,CASSDQGVRENEQYF
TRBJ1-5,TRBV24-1,CATSDSGTAAYSNQPQHF